This T cell receptor beta chain was sequenced during a study of blood T cell repertoires in COVID-19. Study-wide background: Samples came from the United States, Italy and Spain, spanning acute and convalescent COVID-19.

TCRdb keeps only in-frame clones here, not all; method: immunoSEQ multiplex PCR. The table has a few hundred thousand clones, roughly 86% seen once. Trimming removed 1 base at V and 2 bases at J, with 11 bases between. This CDR3 region has 15 residues. In germline, CDR1 is MNHNY, CDR2 SVGAGI (reference sequence). Sequenced material: peripheral blood. The chain joins TRBV6-6 to TRBJ2-5, with D possibly being TRBD2 (6 bases). The source is a man in his forties who had recovered from COVID-19. CDR3 protein: CASSYWRGTQETQYF. The DNA for the CDR3 is TGTGCCAGCAGTTACTGGCGAGGGACTCAAGAGACCCAGTACTTC.